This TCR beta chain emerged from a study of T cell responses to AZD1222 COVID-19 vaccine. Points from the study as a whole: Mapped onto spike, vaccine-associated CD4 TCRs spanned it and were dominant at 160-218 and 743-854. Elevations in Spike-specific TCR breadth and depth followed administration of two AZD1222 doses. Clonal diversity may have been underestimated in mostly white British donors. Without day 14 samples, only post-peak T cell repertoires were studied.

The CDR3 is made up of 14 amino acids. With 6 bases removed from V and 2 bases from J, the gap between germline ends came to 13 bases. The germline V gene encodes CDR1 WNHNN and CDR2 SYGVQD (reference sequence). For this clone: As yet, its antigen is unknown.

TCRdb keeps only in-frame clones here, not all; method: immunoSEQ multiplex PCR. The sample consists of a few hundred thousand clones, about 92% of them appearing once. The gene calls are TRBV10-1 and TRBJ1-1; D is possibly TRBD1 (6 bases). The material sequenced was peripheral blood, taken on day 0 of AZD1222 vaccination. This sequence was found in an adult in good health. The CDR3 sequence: CASRQPGHNTEAFF. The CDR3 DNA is TGCGCCAGCAGGCAACCGGGACATAACACTGAAGCTTTCTTT.